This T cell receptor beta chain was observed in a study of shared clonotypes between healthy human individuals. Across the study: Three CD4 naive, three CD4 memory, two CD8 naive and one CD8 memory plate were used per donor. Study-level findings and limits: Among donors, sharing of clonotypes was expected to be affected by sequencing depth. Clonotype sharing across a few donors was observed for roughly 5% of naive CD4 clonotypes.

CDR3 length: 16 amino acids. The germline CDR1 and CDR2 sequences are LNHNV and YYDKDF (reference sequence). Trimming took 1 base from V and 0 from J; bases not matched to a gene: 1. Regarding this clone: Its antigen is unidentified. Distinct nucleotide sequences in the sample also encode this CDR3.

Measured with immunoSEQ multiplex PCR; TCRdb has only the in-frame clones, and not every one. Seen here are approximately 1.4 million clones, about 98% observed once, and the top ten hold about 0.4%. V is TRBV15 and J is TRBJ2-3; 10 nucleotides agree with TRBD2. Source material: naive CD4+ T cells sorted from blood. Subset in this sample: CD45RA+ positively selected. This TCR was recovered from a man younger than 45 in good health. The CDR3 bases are TGTGCCACCAGCAGAGGGACTAGCGGAAGCACAGATACGCAGTATTTT. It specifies CATSRGTSGSTDTQYF.